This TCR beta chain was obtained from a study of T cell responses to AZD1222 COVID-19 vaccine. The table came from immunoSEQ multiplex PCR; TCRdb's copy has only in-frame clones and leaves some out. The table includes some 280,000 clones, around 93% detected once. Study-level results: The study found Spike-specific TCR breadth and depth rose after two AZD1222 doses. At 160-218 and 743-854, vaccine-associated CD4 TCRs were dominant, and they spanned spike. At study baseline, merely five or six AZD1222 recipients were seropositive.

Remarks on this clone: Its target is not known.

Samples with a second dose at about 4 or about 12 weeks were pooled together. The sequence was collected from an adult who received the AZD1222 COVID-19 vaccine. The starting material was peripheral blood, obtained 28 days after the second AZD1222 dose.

This CDR3 is CASSLWDRATGELFF. CDR3 DNA: TGTGCCAGCAGCTTGTGGGACAGAGCTACCGGGGAGCTGTTTTTT. V usage is TRBV5-4 and J usage is TRBJ2-2; 7 bases are a match to TRBD1. With 1 base clipped from V and 5 bases from J, the junction kept 5 bases outside the gene matches. The CDR3 covers 15 residues. Germline-derived CDR1 and CDR2 are SGHNT and YYREEE (reference sequence). The variable domain in full, with the rest retrieved from reference TRBV5-4 and TRBJ2-2, is ETGVTQSPTHLIKTRGQQVTLRCSSQSGHNTVSWYQQALGQGPQFIFQYYREEENGRGNFPPRFSGLQFPNYSSELNVNALELDDSALYLCASSLWDRATGELFFGEGSRLTVL.